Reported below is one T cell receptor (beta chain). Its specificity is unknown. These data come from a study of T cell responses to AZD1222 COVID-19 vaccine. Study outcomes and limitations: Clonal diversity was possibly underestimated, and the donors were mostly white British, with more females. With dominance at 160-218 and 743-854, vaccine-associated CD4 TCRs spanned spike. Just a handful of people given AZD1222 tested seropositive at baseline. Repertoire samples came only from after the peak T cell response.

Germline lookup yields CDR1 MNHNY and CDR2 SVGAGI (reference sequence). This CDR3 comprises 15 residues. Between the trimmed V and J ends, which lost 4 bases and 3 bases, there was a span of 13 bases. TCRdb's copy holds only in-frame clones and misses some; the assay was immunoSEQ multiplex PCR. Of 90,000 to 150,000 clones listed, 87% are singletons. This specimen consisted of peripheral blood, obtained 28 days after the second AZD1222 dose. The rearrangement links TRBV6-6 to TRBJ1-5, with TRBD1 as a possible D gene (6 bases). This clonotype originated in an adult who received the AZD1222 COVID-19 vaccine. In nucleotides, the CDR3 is TGTGCCAGCAGTTTCACCAGGGGTAACAATCAGCCCCAGCATTTT. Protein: CASSFTRGNNQPQHF.